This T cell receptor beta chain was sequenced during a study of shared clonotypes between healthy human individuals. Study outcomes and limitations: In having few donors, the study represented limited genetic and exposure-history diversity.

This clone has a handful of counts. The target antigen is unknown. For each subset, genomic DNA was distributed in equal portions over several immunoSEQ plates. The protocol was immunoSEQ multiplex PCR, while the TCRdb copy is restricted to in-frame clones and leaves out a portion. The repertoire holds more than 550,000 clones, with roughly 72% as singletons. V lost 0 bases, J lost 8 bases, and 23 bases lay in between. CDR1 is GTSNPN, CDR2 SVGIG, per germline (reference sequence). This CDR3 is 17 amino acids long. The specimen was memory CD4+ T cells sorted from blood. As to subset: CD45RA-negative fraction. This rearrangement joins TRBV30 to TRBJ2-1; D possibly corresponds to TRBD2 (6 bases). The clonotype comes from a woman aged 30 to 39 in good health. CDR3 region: CAWSVLGRGLGGDEQFF. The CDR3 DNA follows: TGTGCCTGGAGTGTACTGGGTCGGGGACTCGGAGGGGATGAGCAGTTCTTC.